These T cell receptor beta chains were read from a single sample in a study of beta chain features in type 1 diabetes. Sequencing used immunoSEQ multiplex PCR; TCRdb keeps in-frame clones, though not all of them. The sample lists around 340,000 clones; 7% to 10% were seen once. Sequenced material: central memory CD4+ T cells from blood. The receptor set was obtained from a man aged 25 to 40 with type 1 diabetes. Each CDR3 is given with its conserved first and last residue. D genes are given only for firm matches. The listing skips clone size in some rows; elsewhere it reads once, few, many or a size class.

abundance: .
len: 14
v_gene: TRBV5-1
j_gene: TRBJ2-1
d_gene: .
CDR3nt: TGCGCCAGCAGAGACCAGAGCTCCTACAATGAGCAGTTCTTC
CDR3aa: CASRDQSSYNEQFF

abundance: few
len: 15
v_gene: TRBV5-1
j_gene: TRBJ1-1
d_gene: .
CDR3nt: TGCGCCAGCAGCTTGAAACAGGGAGGGGAGACTGAAGCTTTCTTT
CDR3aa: CASSLKQGGETEAFF

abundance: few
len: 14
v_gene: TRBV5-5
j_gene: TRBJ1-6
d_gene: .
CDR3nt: TGTGCCAGCAGCTTTGGTGCCAGCGATACTTCCCTCCACTTT
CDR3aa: CASSFGASDTSLHF

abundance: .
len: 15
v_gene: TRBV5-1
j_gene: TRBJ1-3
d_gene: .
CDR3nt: TGCGCCAGCAGCTTCGGCAGGCAGTCTGGAAACACCATATATTTT
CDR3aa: CASSFGRQSGNTIYF

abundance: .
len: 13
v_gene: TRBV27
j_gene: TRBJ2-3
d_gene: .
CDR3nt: TGTGCCAGCAGCAGGACACTCCCAGATACGCAGTATTTT
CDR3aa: CASSRTLPDTQYF

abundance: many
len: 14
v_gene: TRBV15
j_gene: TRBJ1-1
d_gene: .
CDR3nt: TGTGCCACCAGCAGAGATAACAGGGTAGATGGAGCTTTCTTT
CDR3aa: CATSRDNRVDGAFF

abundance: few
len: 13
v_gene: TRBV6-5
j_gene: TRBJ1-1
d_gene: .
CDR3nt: TGTGCCAGCAGTCGCCAAGGGAACACTGAAGCTTTCTTT
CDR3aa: CASSRQGNTEAFF

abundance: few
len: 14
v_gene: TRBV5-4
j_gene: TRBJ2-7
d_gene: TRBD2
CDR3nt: TGTGCCAGCAGCTCTACTAGCGGATTCCACGAGCAGTACTTC
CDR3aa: CASSSTSGFHEQYF

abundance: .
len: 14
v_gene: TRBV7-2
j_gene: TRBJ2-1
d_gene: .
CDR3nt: TGTGCCAGCAGCTTAGGGGACTGGTTCAATGAGCAGTTCTTC
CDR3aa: CASSLGDWFNEQFF

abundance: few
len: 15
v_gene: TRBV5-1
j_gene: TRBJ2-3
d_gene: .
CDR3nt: TGCGCCAGCAGATTGGGAGTCCTGAACACAGATACGCAGTATTTT
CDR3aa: CASRLGVLNTDTQYF

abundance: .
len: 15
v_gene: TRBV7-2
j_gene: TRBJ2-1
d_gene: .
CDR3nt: TGTGCCAGCAGCTTGGTTAGTCTGTCCTACAATGAGCAGTTCTTC
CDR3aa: CASSLVSLSYNEQFF